The rows below give T cell receptor beta chains drawn from one sample of a study of vaccination and CD4 T cells after COVID-19. No antigen has been assigned to these receptors. TCRdb ran MiXCR on the PCR reads and lists one entry per CDR3 protein. The sample records about 26,000 distinct CDR3 sequences, roughly 42% being singletons. Source material: CD4+ T cells from blood, cultured in vitro. Source of these receptors: a human donor who had recovered from COVID-19. Both conserved end residues are part of each CDR3. D genes are given only for firm matches. A clone size is listed for some rows: how often the clone was seen (once, few, many), or a class if it is expanded.

TRBD2,NA,TRBJ2-5,TRBV5-4,TGTGCCAGCAGCTCCGCTAGGGAGCGGGGTTTCTTAGAGACCCAGTACTTC,CASSSARERGFLETQYF
NA,few,TRBJ2-3,TRBV28,TGTGCCAGCAGTTCGGGGGGCACAGATACGCAGTATTTT,CASSSGGTDTQYF
NA,NA,TRBJ1-2,TRBV6-5,TGTGCCAGCAGTTACGCGAACCCGGGACTAACTAACTATGGCTACACCTTC,CASSYANPGLTNYGYTF
TRBD2,NA,TRBJ2-3,TRBV28,TGTGCCAGCAGTTCCGCGGGAGTCACAGATACGCAGTATTTT,CASSSAGVTDTQYF
TRBD1,NA,TRBJ1-5,TRBV19,TGTGCCAGTACCGGGACAGTCTGGCTCAATCAGCCCCAGCATTTT,CASTGTVWLNQPQHF
NA,NA,TRBJ1-5,TRBV4-2,TGTGCCAGCAGCGGGCAAGGGGAGCCGGTCCGGGGGCAGCCCCAGCATTTT,CASSGQGEPVRGQPQHF
NA,few,TRBJ2-2,TRBV28,TGTGCCAGCAGCCCACGTCGGGGGGCTTTCACCGGGGAGCTGTTTTTT,CASSPRRGAFTGELFF
NA,few,TRBJ1-5,TRBV19,TGTGCCAGTAGTATAGTTCGGTACCGGGACAACAATCAGCCCCAGCATTTT,CASSIVRYRDNNQPQHF
NA,NA,TRBJ2-3,TRBV28,TGTGCCAGCAGACCAAACCCGGGTCCCCGATTCACAGATACGCAGTATTTT,CASRPNPGPRFTDTQYF
TRBD1,NA,TRBJ2-5,TRBV29-1,TGCAGCGTTGAAGGAAACAGGGGGCGGGAGACCCAGTACTTC,CSVEGNRGRETQYF
TRBD2,NA,TRBJ2-5,TRBV6-1,TGTGCCAGCAGTAGCGGGACTAGCGGGAGAGAGACCCAGTACTTC,CASSSGTSGRETQYF
NA,NA,TRBJ2-1,TRBV29-1,TGCAGCGTCAAGGGGGGCAGGGGGGGTTACAATGAGCAGTTCTTC,CSVKGGRGGYNEQFF
NA,few,TRBJ1-1,TRBV7-8,TGTGCCAGCAGCTTAGGTTGGGGGAGCACTGAAGCTTTCTTT,CASSLGWGSTEAFF
NA,few,TRBJ1-1,TRBV11-3,TGTGCCAGCAGCTTAGAAGCGAGGGTGGGGGTGAACACTGAAGCTTTCTTT,CASSLEARVGVNTEAFF
NA,once,TRBJ1-2,TRBV4-2,TGTGCCAGCAGCCAAGATCTAGCCGGGACTACAGATGGCTACACCTTC,CASSQDLAGTTDGYTF
NA,few,TRBJ2-5,TRBV29-1,TGCAGCGTTGTGGGAGGAGGGGAGACCCAGTACTTC,CSVVGGGETQYF
NA,few,TRBJ1-2,TRBV10-1,TGCGCCAGCAGCTCGGGGCAATATGGCTACACCTTC,CASSSGQYGYTF
TRBD2,NA,TRBJ2-5,TRBV5-1,TGCGCCAGCAGCTTGGGGGGTTTTAGCGGGGGCCACCAAGAGACCCAGTACTTC,CASSLGGFSGGHQETQYF
NA,few,TRBJ2-2,TRBV10-3,TGTGCCTCTCACGGGGGCGAGGCGAACACCGGGGAGCTGTTTTTT,CASHGGEANTGELFF
TRBD1,few,TRBJ2-5,TRBV19,TGTGCCAGTAGTTCGACAGGGGGCGAGGCCCAGTACTTC,CASSSTGGEAQYF
TRBD1,few,TRBJ1-1,TRBV6-5,TGTGCCAGCAGTTCCAAAGGGGGCTCCGAAGCTTTCTTT,CASSSKGGSEAFF
TRBD2,NA,TRBJ2-1,TRBV10-3,TGTGCCATCAGTGAATTAGCGGGAGGTTTAGAGCAGTTCTTC,CAISELAGGLEQFF
NA,few,TRBJ2-7,TRBV7-2,TGTGCCAGCAGGAACTTCGGGACGCACTACGAGCAGTACTTC,CASRNFGTHYEQYF
TRBD2,NA,TRBJ2-3,TRBV20-1,TGCAGTGCTAGAGCCCCCCCGAGCGGGAGGACAGATACGCAGTATTTT,CSARAPPSGRTDTQYF
NA,NA,TRBJ1-2,TRBV9,TGTGCCAGCAGCTCACCCAAGCAGGGGCGATATAACTATGGCTACACCTTC,CASSSPKQGRYNYGYTF
NA,NA,TRBJ1-3,TRBV20-1,TGCAGTGCTAGAGATCGAAGGAAAGGCTTGGGGGACACCATATATTTT,CSARDRRKGLGDTIYF
NA,NA,TRBJ2-3,TRBV7-2,TGTGCCAGCAGCCTCTACCTTGGGACGACGCAGTATTTT,CASSLYLGTTQYF
NA,few,TRBJ2-1,TRBV19,TGTGCCAGTAGTATAGGGCGGGACTACAATGAGCAGTTCTTC,CASSIGRDYNEQFF
TRBD1,few,TRBJ1-6,TRBV10-1,TGCGCCAGCAGTGCGGACAGGGGGCACTCACCCCTCCACTTT,CASSADRGHSPLHF
TRBD1,few,TRBJ1-5,TRBV11-3,TGTGCCAGCAGCTCCGGGACAGGTAGCAATCAGCCCCAGCATTTT,CASSSGTGSNQPQHF
TRBD1,NA,TRBJ2-3,TRBV7-9,TGTGCCAGCAGCCGACAGGGGGCAATCACAGATACGCAGTATTTT,CASSRQGAITDTQYF
NA,NA,TRBJ2-1,TRBV20-1,TGCAGTGCTAGAGGTCCATTCCCGGGGGCGAGGTCCTACAATGAGCAGTTCTTC,CSARGPFPGARSYNEQFF
NA,few,TRBJ2-5,TRBV20-1,TGCAGTGCCTCAACTGACGAAGAGACCCAGTACTTC,CSASTDEETQYF
NA,NA,TRBJ1-1,TRBV7-8,TGTGCCAGCAGCTTAACGGAAGCAGGTCATACTGAAGCTTTCTTT,CASSLTEAGHTEAFF
NA,NA,TRBJ1-6,TRBV6-1,TGTGCCAGCAGCCCGAGGAATGCCGCAGATCCCCTCCACTTT,CASSPRNAADPLHF
NA,NA,TRBJ1-3,TRBV18,TGTGCCAGCTCACCACAGGGTTCAGGAAACACCATATATTTT,CASSPQGSGNTIYF
NA,NA,TRBJ2-3,TRBV19,TGTGCCAGTGGAGCGGTCTCAGGTGCAGATACGCAGTATTTT,CASGAVSGADTQYF
TRBD1,NA,TRBJ2-3,TRBV7-9,TGTGCCAGCAGCCGAGGGACAGACACAGATACGCAGTATTTT,CASSRGTDTDTQYF
NA,NA,TRBJ1-2,TRBV6-5,TGTGCCAGCAGTTACGGGGCAACAAGGGTTCGCGGCTACACCTTC,CASSYGATRVRGYTF
NA,NA,TRBJ2-1,TRBV7-2,TGTGCCAGCAGCTTTTATTTGAACAATGAGCAGTTCTTC,CASSFYLNNEQFF
NA,once,TRBJ1-2,TRBV28,TGTGCCAGCAGTTCCTCCTTGGCGGGTACGGGCGGCTACACCTTC,CASSSSLAGTGGYTF
NA,NA,TRBJ1-1,TRBV20-1,TGCAGTGCTAGGGGGGGCTCCTCGAACACTGAAGCTTTCTTT,CSARGGSSNTEAFF
NA,once,TRBJ1-2,TRBV5-6,TGTGCCAGCAGCTTGGTACTAACCGGTGGCTATGGCTACACCTTC,CASSLVLTGGYGYTF
NA,few,TRBJ2-3,TRBV7-3,TGTGCCAGCAGTCTGGAACCCCGCACATATACGCAGTATTTT,CASSLEPRTYTQYF
NA,NA,TRBJ2-1,TRBV11-2,TGTGCCAGCAGCTTAGGGGATACTTCAGGGGAGCAGTTCTTC,CASSLGDTSGEQFF
TRBD1,NA,TRBJ1-6,TRBV5-1,TGCGCCAGCAGCTTGGGGGGGACAGGGTCGACACCCCTCCACTTT,CASSLGGTGSTPLHF
TRBD2,NA,TRBJ2-7,TRBV4-3,TGCGCCAGCAGCCAACGGGCAACTACTGCGGGAGGATTGGGTGAGCAGTACTTC,CASSQRATTAGGLGEQYF
TRBD1,few,TRBJ1-5,TRBV20-1,TGCAGTGCAGGGACAGTAGCCCAGCCCCAGCATTTT,CSAGTVAQPQHF
NA,NA,TRBJ1-3,TRBV6-1,TGTGCCAGCGGAAGGGGTGAGCAGGGCCCTGGAAACACCATATATTTT,CASGRGEQGPGNTIYF
NA,NA,TRBJ1-5,TRBV7-9,TGTGCCAGCAGCTTTGGAGGGCAGGCACTCAATCAGCCCCAGCATTTT,CASSFGGQALNQPQHF
TRBD2,NA,TRBJ2-2,TRBV5-5,TGTGCCAGCAGCCCCCGCCCCGGGACTAGCGGGGTCACCGGGGAGCTGTTTTTT,CASSPRPGTSGVTGELFF
TRBD2,few,TRBJ2-3,TRBV7-2,TGTGCCAGCAGCCTGAGGACTAGCGGGGGCGGCACAGATACGCAGTATTTT,CASSLRTSGGGTDTQYF
TRBD1,few,TRBJ2-7,TRBV20-1,TGCAGTGCTGGTGGGACAGGGGATAGGTACGAGCAGTACTTC,CSAGGTGDRYEQYF